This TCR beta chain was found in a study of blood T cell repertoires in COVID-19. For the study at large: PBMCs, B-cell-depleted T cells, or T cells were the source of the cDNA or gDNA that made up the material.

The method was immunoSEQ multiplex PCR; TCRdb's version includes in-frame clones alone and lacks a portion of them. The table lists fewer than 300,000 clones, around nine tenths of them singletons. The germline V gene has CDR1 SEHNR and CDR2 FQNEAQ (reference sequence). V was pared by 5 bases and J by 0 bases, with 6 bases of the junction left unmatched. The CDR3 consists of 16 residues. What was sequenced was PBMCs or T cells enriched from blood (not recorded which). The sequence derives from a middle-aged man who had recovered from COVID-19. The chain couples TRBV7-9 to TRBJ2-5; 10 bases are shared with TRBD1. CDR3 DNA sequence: TGTGCCAGCAGCCCCCGCGGACAGGGGGACCAAGAGACCCAGTACTTC. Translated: CASSPRGQGDQETQYF.